A single sample gave rise to the 11 T cell receptor beta chains below, sequenced in a study of blood T cell repertoires in COVID-19. Assay: immunoSEQ multiplex PCR; the TCRdb copy retains only in-frame clones and omits some. The sample holds fewer than 300,000 clones, roughly 93% seen once. Sequencing was performed on PBMCs or T cells enriched from blood (not recorded which). The receptors originated from a woman aged 35 to 49 with acute COVID-19.

The chain couples TRBV21-1 to TRBJ1-6; the table's D call of TRBD1 was not tested on the DNA. TRBV21-1 is flagged as a pseudogene. The CDR3 covers 16 residues. The CDR3 bases are TGTGCCAGCAGCCCGAGGGACAAGGCGGTCGGTTCACCCCTCCACTTT. It codes for CASSPRDKAVGSPLHF.

The chain links TRBV24-1 to TRBJ1-2; no clear D gene. The germline V gene encodes CDR1 KGHDR and CDR2 SFDVKD. Trimming pared 5 bases from V and 3 bases from J, leaving 9 bases between. CDR3 length: 13 residues. This chain's CDR3 is CATSGEGDYGYTF. CDR3 nucleotides: TGTGCCACCAGTGGAGAGGGAGACTATGGCTACACCTTC.

V usage is TRBV27 and J usage is TRBJ2-5, with 8 bases matching TRBD2. Germline V lookup: CDR1 MNHEY, CDR2 SMNVEV (reference sequence). This CDR3 is 14 amino acids long. V was pared by 6 bases and J by 5 bases, with 8 bases of the junction left unmatched. CDR3 nucleotide sequence: TGTGCCAGCAGGGACGGGGGGGGCGGTGAGACCCAGTACTTC. Its translation: CASRDGGGGETQYF.

The chain has TRBV24-1 and TRBJ2-5; D is possibly TRBD2 (6 bases). Trimming cost V 4 bases and J 3 bases, with 17 bases left between them. CDR1 KGHDR and CDR2 SFDVKD come from the germline V gene. This CDR3 has 16 amino acids. The CDR3 DNA reads as TGTGCCACCAGTGACAGGGCGGGACGCCCCGAAGAGACCCAGTACTTC. Protein sequence: CATSDRAGRPEETQYF.

V is TRBV27 and J is TRBJ2-7; 8 positions agree with TRBD1. This CDR3 has 14 amino acids. J lost 10 bases, V lost 6 bases, and 14 bases had no gene match. The V gene's germline CDR1 is MNHEY and CDR2 SMNVEV (reference sequence). The CDR3, as DNA: TGTGCCAGCAGGTCCGGGACAGGAACTAATCCTCAGTACTTC. Translated: CASRSGTGTNPQYF.

This chain joins TRBV27 and TRBJ1-5, with D possibly being TRBD1 (6 bases). Trimming took off 4 bases at V and 4 bases at J, with 8 bases between the two ends. The CDR3 totals 13 residues. From germline, CDR1 is MNHEY and CDR2 SMNVEV (reference sequence). CDR3 in amino acids: CASSSTGNQPQHF. DNA of the CDR3: TGTGCCAGCAGTTCCACAGGGAATCAGCCCCAGCATTTT.

The chain joins TRBV7-9 to TRBJ2-1, with TRBD2 identical over 8 bases. With 5 bases clipped from V and 12 bases from J, the junction kept 18 bases outside the gene matches. There are 16 residues in the CDR3. CDR1 SEHNR and CDR2 FQNEAQ come from the germline V gene (reference sequence). CDR3 nucleotide sequence: TGTGCCAGCAGCCCCAGGTTTAGCGGGGAATTCGATGGGCAGTTCTTC. This codes for CASSPRFSGEFDGQFF.

CDR3 in amino acids: CASSTRRGAAGIKRGDTGELFF. The DNA for the CDR3 is TGTGCCAGCAGCACAAGAAGAGGAGCTGCAGGGATCAAGCGGGGGGACACCGGGGAGCTGTTTTTT. The chain recombines TRBV7-8 with TRBJ2-2; 9 bases match TRBD2. V shed 5 bases and J 3 bases; nucleotides not matched to a gene: 25. The V gene's germline CDR1 is SGHVS and CDR2 FQNEAQ. This CDR3 contains 22 residues.

The CDR3 DNA sequence: TGTGCCAGCAGCCCGGGGGGATTCGAGGGCTACACCTTC. Amino acid sequence: CASSPGGFEGYTF. The chain couples TRBV7-2 to TRBJ1-2, with TRBD1 as a possible D gene (5 bases). Germline V gene sequence: CDR1 SGHTA, CDR2 FQGNSA. V was pared by 5 bases and J by 8 bases, with 15 bases between. CDR3 length: 13 amino acids.

The chain carries TRBV28 and TRBJ2-1; possibly TRBD2 for D (7 bases). V was trimmed by 2 bases and J by 7 bases, leaving 15 bases between them. The CDR3 totals 15 residues. Germline CDR1 and CDR2: MDHEN and SYDVKM. The CDR3 region is CASSLRGGRGNEQFF. CDR3 in DNA: TGTGCCAGCAGTTTAAGGGGGGGCCGTGGGAATGAGCAGTTCTTC. Together with reference TRBV28 and TRBJ2-1, the CDR3 gives the full variable domain: DVKVTQSSRYLVKRTGEKVFLECVQDMDHENMFWYRQDPGLGLRLIYFSYDVKMKEKGDIPEGYSVSREKKERFSLILESASTNQTSMYLCASSLRGGRGNEQFFGPGTRLTVL.

The chain has TRBV5-4 and TRBJ2-3, with a possible D match to TRBD1 (7 bases). Germline V lookup: CDR1 SGHNT, CDR2 YYREEE (reference sequence). V shed 4 bases and J shed 0 bases, with 12 bases lying between them. CDR3 size: 15 residues. In DNA, the CDR3 is TGTGCCAGCAGCCCCCAGGGGGGCAGCACAGATACGCAGTATTTT. Amino acids: CASSPQGGSTDTQYF.